The T cell receptor (beta chain) under discussion was sequenced for a study of blood T cell repertoires in COVID-19. Looking at the study overall: T cells, B-cell-depleted T cells, or PBMCs supplied cDNA or gDNA.

V shed 9 bases, J shed 6 bases, and the junction held 3 bases outside the gene matches. Germline CDR1 ENHRY, CDR2 SYGVKD. The CDR3 covers 12 residues. Assay used: immunoSEQ multiplex PCR; TCRdb lists only in-frame clones, some missing. The repertoire holds about 430,000 clones, with about 88% as singletons. The age range of participants was about 18 to 89 years, with residence in about 25 US areas. This sequence originates from a woman aged 18-29 years who had been exposed to COVID-19. The sample comprised PBMCs or T cells enriched from blood (not recorded which). V and J are TRBV10-3 and TRBJ2-4; 9 nucleotides align to TRBD1. The CDR3 region has the DNA TGTGCCATAGGACAGGGGATAAACATTCAGTACTTC. This translates into CAIGQGINIQYF.